This TCR beta chain was captured by sequencing in a study of shared clonotypes between healthy human individuals. Findings of the study overall: In having few donors, the study represented limited genetic and exposure-history diversity. Large sequencing depth failed to make sorted-subset sequencing complete, rarefaction showed.

This CDR3 is 14 amino acids long. V gave up 3 bases and J gave up 7 bases; unmatched junction bases: 7. In germline, CDR1 is MNHEY, CDR2 SMNVEV (reference sequence). Concerning this clone: Its target is not known.

A deep-level run was used for the assay. Original data processing: For the immunoSEQ data, sequences were junction-only without quality scores, so filtering differed. Method: immunoSEQ multiplex PCR; TCRdb's copy keeps in-frame clones and lacks some. The V and J calls and clone size are taken from that table; D and trimming were inferred from the DNA. The profile shows under 300,000 clones, 65% to 70% of them singletons. The sequenced sample was memory CD4+ T cells sorted from blood. Subset specified: CD45RA-negative fraction. V gene TRBV27 combines with J gene TRBJ1-2; 8 nucleotides line up with TRBD1. This receptor was taken from a man under 40 in good health. CDR3 residues: CASSLGGTGFGYTF. The DNA for the CDR3 is TGTGCCAGCAGTTTGGGGGGGACAGGCTTTGGCTACACCTTC.